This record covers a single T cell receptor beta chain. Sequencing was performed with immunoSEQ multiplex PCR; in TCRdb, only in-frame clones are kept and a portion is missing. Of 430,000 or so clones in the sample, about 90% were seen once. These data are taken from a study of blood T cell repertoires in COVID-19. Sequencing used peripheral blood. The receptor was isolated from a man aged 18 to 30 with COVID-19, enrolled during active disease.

In nucleotides, the CDR3 is TGTGCCAGCAGCTTGATACAGGGGGCAGAGACCCAGTACTTC. It translates to CASSLIQGAETQYF. V usage is TRBV7-9 and J usage is TRBJ2-5; 9 bases are shared with TRBD1. This CDR3 region has 14 residues. Germline CDR1 is SEHNR and CDR2 is FQNEAQ (reference sequence). Trimming at V came to 3 bases and at J to 4 bases, leaving 3 bases not matched to a gene.